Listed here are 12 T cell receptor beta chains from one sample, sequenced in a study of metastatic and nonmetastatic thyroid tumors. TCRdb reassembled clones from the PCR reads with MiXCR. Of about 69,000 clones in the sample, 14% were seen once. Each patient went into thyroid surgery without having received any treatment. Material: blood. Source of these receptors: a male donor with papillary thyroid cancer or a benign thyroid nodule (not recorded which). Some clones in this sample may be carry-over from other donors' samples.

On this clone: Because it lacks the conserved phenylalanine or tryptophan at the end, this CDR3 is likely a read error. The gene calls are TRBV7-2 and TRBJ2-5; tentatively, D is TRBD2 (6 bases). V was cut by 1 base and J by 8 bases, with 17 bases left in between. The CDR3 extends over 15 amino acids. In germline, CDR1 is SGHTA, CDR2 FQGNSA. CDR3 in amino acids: CASSLDLTGGDTQYL. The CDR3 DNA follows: TGTGCCAGCAGCTTAGATCTGACTGGCGGGGATACCCAGTACCTC.

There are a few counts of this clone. The CDR3 DNA reads as TGTGCCAGCAGTTACGCGGCAGGGCGCTACGAGCAGTACTTC. It encodes CASSYAAGRYEQYF. The chain has TRBV6-2 or TRBV6-3 and TRBJ2-7; perhaps TRBD1 as D (5 bases). This CDR3 is built from 14 residues. V lost 2 bases and J 3 bases, leaving 11 bases between the germline ends. The germline gives CDR1 MNHEY, CDR2 SVGEGT.

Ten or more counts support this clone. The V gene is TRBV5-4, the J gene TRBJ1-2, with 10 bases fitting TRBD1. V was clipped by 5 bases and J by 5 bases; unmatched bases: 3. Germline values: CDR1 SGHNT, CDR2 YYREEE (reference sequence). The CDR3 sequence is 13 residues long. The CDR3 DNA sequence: TGTGCCAGCAGGCCGGGACAGGGGTATGGCTACACCTTC. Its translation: CASRPGQGYGYTF.

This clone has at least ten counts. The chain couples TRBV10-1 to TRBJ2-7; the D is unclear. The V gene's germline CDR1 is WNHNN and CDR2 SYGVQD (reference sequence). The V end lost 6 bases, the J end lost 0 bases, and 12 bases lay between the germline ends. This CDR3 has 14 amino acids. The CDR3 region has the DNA TGCGCCAGCAGGAGCCCCAAAAGCTCCTACGAGCAGTACGTC. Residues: CASRSPKSSYEQYV.

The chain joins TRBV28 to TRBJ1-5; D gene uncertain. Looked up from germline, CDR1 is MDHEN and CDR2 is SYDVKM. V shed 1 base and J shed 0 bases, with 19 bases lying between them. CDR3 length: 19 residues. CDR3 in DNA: TGTGCCAGCAGTTTATATCCATTGTTATCCCAAGATAGCAATCAGCCCCAGCATTTT. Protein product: CASSLYPLLSQDSNQPQHF.

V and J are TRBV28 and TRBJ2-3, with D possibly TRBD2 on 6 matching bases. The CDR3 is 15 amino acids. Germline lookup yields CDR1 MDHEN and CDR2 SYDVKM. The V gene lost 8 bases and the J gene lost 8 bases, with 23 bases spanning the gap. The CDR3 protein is CASDATGLRRGTQYF. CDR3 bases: TGTGCCAGCGATGCCACGGGACTGCGGCGAGGTACGCAGTATTTT.

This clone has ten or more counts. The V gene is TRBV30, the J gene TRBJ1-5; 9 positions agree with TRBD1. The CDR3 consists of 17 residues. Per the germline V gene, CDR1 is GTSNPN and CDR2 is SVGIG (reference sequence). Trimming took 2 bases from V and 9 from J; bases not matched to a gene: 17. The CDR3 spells CAWSKSPGQGVPRPQHF. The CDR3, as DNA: TGTGCCTGGAGTAAAAGCCCGGGACAGGGAGTCCCAAGGCCCCAGCATTTT.

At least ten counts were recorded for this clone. CDR3 nucleotide sequence: TGTGCCAGCAGTTACTCGACTGGGCTTGGCTACACCTTC. Encoded protein: CASSYSTGLGYTF. The V and J genes are TRBV6-5 and TRBJ1-2; D unresolved. V lost 0 bases to trimming and J lost 7 bases, with 9 bases between them. CDR1 and CDR2 from the germline V gene are MNHEY and SVGAGI. CDR3 length: 13 amino acids.

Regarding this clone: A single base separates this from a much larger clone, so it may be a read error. CDR3 amino acids: CASIPWTSGGETQYF. As DNA, the CDR3 is TGTGCCAGCATCCCATGGACTAGCGGTGGGGAGACCCAGTACTTC. The V call is TRBV3-1, the J call TRBJ2-5; 10 positions agree with TRBD2. J lost 5 bases, V lost 7 bases, and 10 bases had no gene match. CDR1 and CDR2 from the germline V gene are LGHDT and YNNKEL (reference sequence). This CDR3 is 15 amino acids long.

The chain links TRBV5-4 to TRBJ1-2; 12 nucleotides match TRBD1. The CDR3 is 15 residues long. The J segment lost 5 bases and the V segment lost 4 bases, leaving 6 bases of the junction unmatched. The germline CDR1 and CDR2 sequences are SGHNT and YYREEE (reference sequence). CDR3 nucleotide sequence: TGTGCCAGCAGCCATGGGGACAGGGGGCAATATGGCTACACCTTC. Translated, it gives CASSHGDRGQYGYTF.

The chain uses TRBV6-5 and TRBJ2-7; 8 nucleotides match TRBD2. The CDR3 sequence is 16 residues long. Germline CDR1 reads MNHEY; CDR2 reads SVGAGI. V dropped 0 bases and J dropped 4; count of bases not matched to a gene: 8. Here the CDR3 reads CASSYSTSGLPYEQYF. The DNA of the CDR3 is TGTGCCAGCAGTTACTCTACTAGCGGACTTCCGTACGAGCAGTACTTC.

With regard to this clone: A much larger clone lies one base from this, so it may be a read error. In DNA form, the CDR3 reads TGCAGCGTTGAAGGGGTTTCCTACAATGAGCAGTTCTTC. Translating it yields CSVEGVSYNEQFF. The genes are TRBV29-1 and TRBJ2-1; D is undetermined. V shed 1 base and J shed 1 base, with 5 bases lying between them. Germline CDR1 SQVTM, CDR2 ANQGSEA. The CDR3 has 13 amino acids.